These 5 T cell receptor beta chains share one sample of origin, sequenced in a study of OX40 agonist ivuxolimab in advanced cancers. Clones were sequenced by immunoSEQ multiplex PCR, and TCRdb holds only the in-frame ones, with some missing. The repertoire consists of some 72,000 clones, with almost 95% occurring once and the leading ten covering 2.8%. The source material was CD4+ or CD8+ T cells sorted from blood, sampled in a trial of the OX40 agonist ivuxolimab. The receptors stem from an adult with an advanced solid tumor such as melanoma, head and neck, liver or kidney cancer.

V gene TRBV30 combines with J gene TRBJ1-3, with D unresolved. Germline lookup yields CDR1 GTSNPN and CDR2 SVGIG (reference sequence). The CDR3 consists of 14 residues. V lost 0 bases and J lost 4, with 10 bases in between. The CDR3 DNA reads TGTGCCTGGAGTGTCTCCTGGGAGGGAAACACCATATATTTT. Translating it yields CAWSVSWEGNTIYF.

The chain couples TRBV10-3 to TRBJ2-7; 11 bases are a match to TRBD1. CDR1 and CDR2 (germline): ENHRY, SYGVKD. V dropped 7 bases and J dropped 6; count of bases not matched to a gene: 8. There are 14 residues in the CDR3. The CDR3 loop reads CAITSRDRGVEQYF. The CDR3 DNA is TGTGCCATCACTTCCCGGGACAGGGGGGTCGAGCAGTACTTC.

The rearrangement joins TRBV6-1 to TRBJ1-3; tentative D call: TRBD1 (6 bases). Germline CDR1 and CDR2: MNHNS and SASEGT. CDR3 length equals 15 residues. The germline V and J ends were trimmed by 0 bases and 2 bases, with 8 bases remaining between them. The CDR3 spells CASSEAGGTGNTIYF. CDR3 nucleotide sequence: TGTGCCAGCAGTGAAGCAGGGGGTACTGGAAACACCATATATTTT.

The CDR3, as DNA: TGTGCCTGGAGTGAATGGGGGGTTTCATCCTATAATTCACCCCTCCACTTT. This sequence encodes CAWSEWGVSSYNSPLHF. The J gene is TRBJ1-6, the V gene TRBV30; TRBD1 might be the D (5 bases). From germline, CDR1 is GTSNPN and CDR2 SVGIG (reference sequence). V lost 1 base and J lost 1, with 14 bases in between. This CDR3 is built from 17 residues.

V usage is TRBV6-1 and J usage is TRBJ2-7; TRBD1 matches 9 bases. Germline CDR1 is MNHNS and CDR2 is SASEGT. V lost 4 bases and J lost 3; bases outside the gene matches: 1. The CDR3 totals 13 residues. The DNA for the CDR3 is TGTGCCAGCAGTGGACAGGGGGTCTACGAGCAGTACTTC. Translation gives CASSGQGVYEQYF.